Listed below are T cell receptor beta chains from one sample, sequenced in a study of cytotoxic CD8 clonotypes in ibrutinib-treated CLL. Method: immunoSEQ multiplex PCR; TCRdb's copy keeps in-frame clones and lacks some. The sample has about 21,000 clones, approximately 69% seen once. The sample was PBMCs, taken before ibrutinib treatment. The receptor set was obtained from a human donor with chronic lymphocytic leukemia. CDR3s include the opening cysteine and the closing phenylalanine or tryptophan. The order of the fields is CDR3 protein, CDR3 DNA, D gene, J gene, V gene, clone size. A D gene is named only where the DNA matches it firmly. The size entry is marked missing in some rows and otherwise reads once, few, many or a size class.

CSAKKMETQYF,TGCAGTGCTAAAAAGATGGAGACCCAGTACTTC,NA,TRBJ2-5,TRBV20-1,NA
CAWSRQGNYEQYF,TGTGCCTGGTCGCGACAGGGGAACTACGAGCAGTACTTC,TRBD1,TRBJ2-7,TRBV30,few
CASSFGTSGNNEQFF,TGTGCCAGCAGCTTCGGGACTAGCGGAAACAATGAGCAGTTCTTC,TRBD2,TRBJ2-1,TRBV7-3,NA
CASSFSDRGDGYTF,TGTGCCAGCAGTTTCTCCGACAGGGGAGATGGCTACACCTTC,TRBD1,TRBJ1-2,TRBV27,NA
CASTDMFVAQPQHF,TGTGCCAGTACGGACATGTTTGTTGCTCAGCCCCAGCATTTT,NA,TRBJ1-5,TRBV19,few
CATSRERGGLRTQYF,TGTGCCACCAGCAGAGAGCGTGGGGGGCTGAGGACGCAGTATTTT,NA,TRBJ2-3,TRBV15,NA
CASSLLGSPYEQYF,TGTGCCAGCAGCCTACTCGGGAGTCCCTACGAGCAGTACTTC,NA,TRBJ2-7,TRBV27,NA
CASSYGRDGGTEAFF,TGTGCCAGCAGTTACGGAAGAGATGGGGGCACTGAAGCTTTCTTT,NA,TRBJ1-1,TRBV6-6,NA
CASSAVGGWAQETQYF,TGTGCCAGCAGTGCAGTGGGGGGTTGGGCACAAGAGACCCAGTACTTC,NA,TRBJ2-5,TRBV2,NA
CASSDGQAQYF,TGTGCCAGCTCAGATGGACAGGCGCAGTACTTC,TRBD1,TRBJ2-5,TRBV18,NA
CASSPQGGYNEQFF,TGTGCCAGCAGTCCACAGGGGGGGTACAATGAGCAGTTCTTC,NA,TRBJ2-1,TRBV6-5,few
CASSAGRGSNQPQHF,TGTGCCAGCAGCGCGGGCAGGGGTTCCAATCAGCCCCAGCATTTT,NA,TRBJ1-5,TRBV7-2,NA
CASSSRAGSYEQYF,TGTGCCAGCAGCTCCCGGGCGGGTTCCTACGAGCAGTACTTC,NA,TRBJ2-7,TRBV5-4,NA
CASRGQSAYEQYF,TGCGCCAGCCGGGGACAGTCCGCCTACGAGCAGTACTTC,TRBD1,TRBJ2-7,TRBV5-1,NA
CASSEERENEQFF,TGTGCCAGCAGTGAAGAGCGTGAAAATGAGCAGTTCTTC,NA,TRBJ2-1,TRBV2,NA
CASSLARTGGNYGYTF,TGCGCCAGCAGCTTGGCCCGGACAGGGGGAAACTATGGCTACACCTTC,TRBD1,TRBJ1-2,TRBV5-1,NA
CASSSRDSSTNEQYF,TGTGCCAGCAGCTCCCGGGACAGTTCCACAAACGAGCAGTACTTC,TRBD1,TRBJ2-7,TRBV5-5,NA
CASSLTSGLDEKLFF,TGTGCCAGCAGCCTTACCTCAGGGTTGGATGAAAAACTGTTTTTT,NA,TRBJ1-4,TRBV5-6,NA
CASSAPSGGGNEQFF,TGTGCCAGCAGCGCTCCTAGTGGGGGGGGCAATGAGCAGTTCTTC,TRBD2,TRBJ2-1,TRBV11-1,few
CASSPSLAGGPGDTQYF,TGTGCCAGCAGCCCCTCACTAGCGGGAGGGCCTGGAGATACGCAGTATTTT,TRBD2,TRBJ2-3,TRBV7-9,NA
CASSQPGQGESNEKLFF,TGTGCCAGCAGCCAACCGGGACAGGGGGAATCTAATGAAAAACTGTTTTTT,TRBD1,TRBJ1-4,TRBV28,NA
CASSLAVVSAYEQYF,TGTGCCAGCAGCTTAGCAGTAGTGAGCGCCTACGAGCAGTACTTC,NA,TRBJ2-7,TRBV7-2,once
CASSLGQGAYEQYF,TGTGCCAGCAGCTTGGGACAGGGGGCCTACGAGCAGTACTTC,TRBD1,TRBJ2-7,TRBV5-5,once
CASRAGPRTDTQYF,TGCGCCAGCAGGGCGGGACCACGGACAGATACGCAGTATTTT,NA,TRBJ2-3,TRBV5-1,NA
CASSGEKREWNEQFF,TGTGCCAGCAGTGGAGAAAAGCGGGAGTGGAATGAGCAGTTCTTC,TRBD2,TRBJ2-1,TRBV28,NA
CASSLGGLKETQYF,TGCGCCAGCAGCTTGGGGGGCCTAAAAGAGACCCAGTACTTC,NA,TRBJ2-5,TRBV5-1,NA
CASSADRGPYNEQFF,TGTGCCAGCAGTGCCGACAGGGGTCCCTACAATGAGCAGTTCTTC,TRBD1,TRBJ2-1,TRBV6-1,once
CASSYLAGGNEKLFF,TGTGCCAGCAGTTACCTGGCAGGGGGTAATGAAAAACTGTTTTTT,TRBD1,TRBJ1-4,TRBV6-5,NA
CASSEARSTGELFF,TGTGCCAGCAGTGAGGCGCGGAGCACCGGGGAGCTGTTTTTT,NA,TRBJ2-2,TRBV6-1,NA
CASSLLGQGVYEQYF,TGTGCCAGCAGCTTATTGGGACAGGGGGTCTACGAGCAGTACTTC,TRBD1,TRBJ2-7,TRBV7-2,NA
CAIRDAQGAGELFF,TGTGCCATCAGAGACGCCCAGGGGGCCGGGGAGCTGTTTTTT,TRBD1,TRBJ2-2,TRBV10-3,NA
CASSLRGQETQYF,TGCGCCAGCAGCTTGAGAGGCCAAGAGACCCAGTACTTC,NA,TRBJ2-5,TRBV5-1,NA
CASSQDETGLGNTIYF,TGCGCCAGCAGCCAAGATGAGACAGGGTTGGGAAACACCATATATTTT,TRBD1,TRBJ1-3,TRBV4-1,NA
CASSNTDKWNEQYF,TGTGCCAGTAGTAATACGGACAAGTGGAACGAGCAGTACTTC,NA,TRBJ2-7,TRBV19,NA
CASSPTTMSRDEQFF,TGTGCCAGCTCACCAACGACCATGTCTCGGGATGAGCAGTTCTTC,NA,TRBJ2-1,TRBV18,NA
CASSRRLAGVTGELFF,TGTGCCAGCAGCCGCCGACTAGCGGGCGTCACCGGGGAGCTGTTTTTT,TRBD2,TRBJ2-2,TRBV7-2,NA
CACTGGYGYEQYF,TGTGCCTGTACCGGGGGTTACGGCTACGAGCAGTACTTC,NA,TRBJ2-7,TRBV30,NA
CASSEGWNEQFF,TGTGCCAGCAGTGAAGGGTGGAATGAGCAGTTCTTC,NA,TRBJ2-1,TRBV6-1,NA
CASSLTIGGSSSSSDTQYF,TGTGCCAGCAGCTTAACGATTGGTGGGTCTAGCTCAAGTTCAGATACGCAGTATTTT,NA,TRBJ2-3,TRBV7-8,NA
CASSFPLGLKYGYTF,TGTGCCAGCAGTTTTCCCCTGGGGCTGAAGTATGGCTACACCTTC,NA,TRBJ1-2,TRBV28,NA
CASSLTPITDTQYF,TGTGCCAGCAGCTTAACCCCTATCACAGATACGCAGTATTTT,NA,TRBJ2-3,TRBV7-2,NA
CASSLGTSGSIPNAQYF,TGTGCCAGCAGCTTGGGGACTAGCGGGAGTATCCCAAATGCGCAGTATTTT,TRBD2,TRBJ2-3,TRBV5-4,NA
CAITGTSGRRTGELFF,TGTGCCATCACCGGGACTAGCGGGAGACGGACCGGGGAGCTGTTTTTT,TRBD2,TRBJ2-2,TRBV10-3,NA
CASSPRLTDTQYF,TGTGCCAGCAGCCCGCGGCTCACAGATACGCAGTATTTT,NA,TRBJ2-3,TRBV5-4,NA
CASRGWTGHQHF,TGTGCCAGCAGGGGGTGGACAGGCCACCAGCATTTT,TRBD1,TRBJ1-5,TRBV6-5,once
CASSQGHRNTGELFF,TGCGCCAGCAGCCAGGGACACCGGAACACCGGGGAGCTGTTTTTT,NA,TRBJ2-2,TRBV4-3,NA
CASSLLESGSDTQYF,TGTGCCAGCAGTTTATTAGAATCGGGGTCTGATACGCAGTATTTT,NA,TRBJ2-3,TRBV28,NA
CASSPRGSWMNTGELFF,TGTGCCAGCAGCCCCCGGGGCAGCTGGATGAACACCGGGGAGCTGTTTTTT,NA,TRBJ2-2,TRBV9,NA
CASSESSEAFF,TGCGCCAGCAGTGAGTCTAGTGAAGCTTTCTTT,NA,TRBJ1-1,TRBV10-2,NA
CASSWKGTGGGGSADTQYF,TGTGCCAGCTCTTGGAAGGGGACAGGGGGCGGCGGGAGCGCAGATACGCAGTATTTT,TRBD1,TRBJ2-3,TRBV9,NA
CASSLSAMDTEAFF,TGTGCCAGCAGCTTATCGGCGATGGACACTGAAGCTTTCTTT,NA,TRBJ1-1,TRBV7-2,NA
CASSLAPRSYEQYF,TGCGCCAGCAGCTTGGCCCCACGCTCCTACGAGCAGTACTTC,NA,TRBJ2-7,TRBV5-1,NA
CASSLGGAYNEQFF,TGCGCCAGCAGCTTAGGCGGGGCCTACAATGAGCAGTTCTTC,NA,TRBJ2-1,TRBV5-1,few
CASSDGASTEAFF,TGTGCCAGCAGTGACGGCGCTTCCACTGAAGCTTTCTTT,NA,TRBJ1-1,TRBV6-1,NA
CATGGGQTNQPQHF,TGTGCCACAGGAGGCGGACAGACAAATCAGCCCCAGCATTTT,NA,TRBJ1-5,TRBV7-8,NA
CASSLTGLAGGYNEQFF,TGTGCCAGCAGCCTAACCGGACTAGCGGGGGGGTACAATGAGCAGTTCTTC,TRBD2,TRBJ2-1,TRBV9,once
CASSRQAPNDGYTF,TGCGCCAGCAGTCGACAGGCCCCTAACGATGGCTACACCTTC,NA,TRBJ1-2,TRBV5-1,NA
CASSLERGADTQYF,TGTGCCAGCAGCTTAGAAAGGGGGGCGGATACGCAGTATTTT,NA,TRBJ2-3,TRBV7-3,NA
CATSRDGTEYQPQHF,TGTGCCACCAGCAGAGACGGGACGGAGTATCAGCCCCAGCATTTT,NA,TRBJ1-5,TRBV15,NA
CASSPWTGGSYEQYF,TGTGCCAGCAGCCCGTGGACAGGGGGTTCCTACGAGCAGTACTTC,TRBD1,TRBJ2-7,TRBV5-6,NA